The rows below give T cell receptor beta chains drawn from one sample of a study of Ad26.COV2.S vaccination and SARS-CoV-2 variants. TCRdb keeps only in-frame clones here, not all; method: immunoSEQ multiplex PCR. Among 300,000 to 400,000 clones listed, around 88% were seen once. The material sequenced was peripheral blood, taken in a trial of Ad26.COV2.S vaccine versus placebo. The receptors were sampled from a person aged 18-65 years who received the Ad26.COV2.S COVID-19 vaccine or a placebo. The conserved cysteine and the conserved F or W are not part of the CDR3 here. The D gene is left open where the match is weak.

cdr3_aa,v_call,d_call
ASSGTVQETQY,TRBV4-2,TRBD1
ASSLAGTGETHEQF,TRBV7-2,TRBD1
ASSVTKSYEQY,TRBV2,.
ASSVSGAYYNEQF,TRBV9,.
ASSPDPQGAVSPLH,TRBV18,TRBD1
ASSPPVGSSYEQY,TRBV28,.
ASSLNVGETQY,TRBV5-6,.
ASSEGVGGTANTGELF,TRBV6-1,.
ASSLPSYEQY,TRBV28,.
ASSQGDYGYT,TRBV4-2,.
ASSLGSSLEAF,TRBV11-2,.